The 4 T cell receptor beta chains in this list originate from one sample, sequenced in a study of liver allograft versus peripheral blood T cells. Study-level information: Repertoires of T cell receptors in transplanted livers were compared with recipients' peripheral blood repertoires.

TCRdb fed the reads into MiXCR, producing one record per CDR3 protein. The sample shows some 3,800 distinct CDR3 sequences, roughly 13% of them seen only once. These receptors were taken from a human patient who had a liver transplant. Some T cells may be transferred from the graft donor.

This clonotype showed up just a few times. This chain uses TRBV11-3 with TRBJ2-7, with D maybe TRBD2 (5 bases). The germline V and J ends were trimmed by 6 bases and 6 bases, with 15 bases remaining between them. This CDR3 comprises 13 residues. CDR1 and CDR2 from the germline V gene are SGHNT and YENEEA. The CDR3 DNA is TGTGCCAGCAGTTTTCCTATGGGGAGCGAGCAGTACTTC. The encoded protein is CASSFPMGSEQYF.

Concerning this clonotype: A far larger clone is just one base off, so this is likely a read error. The gene calls are TRBV13 and TRBJ1-2, with 9 bases lining up with TRBD1. This CDR3 spans 18 amino acids. The ends lost 6 bases at V and 5 bases at J; junction bases unmatched: 19. Germline CDR1 and CDR2: PRHDT and FYEKMQ (reference sequence). The CDR3 spells CASSLMAAGTGLGYGYTF. The CDR3 bases are TGTGCCAGCAGTTTAATGGCGGCGGGGACAGGGTTGGGATATGGCTACACCTTC.

The chain recombines TRBV2 with TRBJ1-1; maybe TRBD1 (5 bases). Germline V lookup: CDR1 SNHLY, CDR2 FYNNEI. CDR3 length: 15 residues. Deletions cut 2 bases from V and 4 bases from J, with 14 bases between. The CDR3: CASSEIRGLGTEAFF. CDR3 bases: TGTGCCAGCAGTGAAATTCGGGGGTTGGGCACTGAAGCTTTCTTT.

The rearrangement uses TRBV6-5 and TRBJ2-7; the match to TRBD2 covers 7 bases. The germline gives CDR1 MNHEY, CDR2 SVGAGI. Germline trimming cut 2 bases from V and 5 bases from J; bases unmatched to any gene: 3. This CDR3 has 13 amino acids. CDR3: CASSYGTNNEQYF. In nucleotides, the CDR3 is TGTGCCAGCAGTTACGGGACTAACAACGAGCAGTACTTC.